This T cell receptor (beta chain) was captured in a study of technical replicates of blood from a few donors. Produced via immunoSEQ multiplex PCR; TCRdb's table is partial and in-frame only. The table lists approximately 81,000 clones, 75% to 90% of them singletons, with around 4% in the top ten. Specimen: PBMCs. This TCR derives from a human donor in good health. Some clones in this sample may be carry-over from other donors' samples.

CDR3 region: CASSLVVAALSGANVLTF. The CDR3 bases are TGCGCCAGCAGCTTGGTGGTAGCGGCCTTATCTGGGGCCAACGTCCTGACTTTC. This chain joins TRBV5-1 and TRBJ2-6; tentatively, D is TRBD2 (6 bases). The CDR3 contains 18 residues. V was cut by 0 bases and J by 1 base, with 14 bases left in between. Germline V gives CDR1 SGHRS, CDR2 YFSETQ.